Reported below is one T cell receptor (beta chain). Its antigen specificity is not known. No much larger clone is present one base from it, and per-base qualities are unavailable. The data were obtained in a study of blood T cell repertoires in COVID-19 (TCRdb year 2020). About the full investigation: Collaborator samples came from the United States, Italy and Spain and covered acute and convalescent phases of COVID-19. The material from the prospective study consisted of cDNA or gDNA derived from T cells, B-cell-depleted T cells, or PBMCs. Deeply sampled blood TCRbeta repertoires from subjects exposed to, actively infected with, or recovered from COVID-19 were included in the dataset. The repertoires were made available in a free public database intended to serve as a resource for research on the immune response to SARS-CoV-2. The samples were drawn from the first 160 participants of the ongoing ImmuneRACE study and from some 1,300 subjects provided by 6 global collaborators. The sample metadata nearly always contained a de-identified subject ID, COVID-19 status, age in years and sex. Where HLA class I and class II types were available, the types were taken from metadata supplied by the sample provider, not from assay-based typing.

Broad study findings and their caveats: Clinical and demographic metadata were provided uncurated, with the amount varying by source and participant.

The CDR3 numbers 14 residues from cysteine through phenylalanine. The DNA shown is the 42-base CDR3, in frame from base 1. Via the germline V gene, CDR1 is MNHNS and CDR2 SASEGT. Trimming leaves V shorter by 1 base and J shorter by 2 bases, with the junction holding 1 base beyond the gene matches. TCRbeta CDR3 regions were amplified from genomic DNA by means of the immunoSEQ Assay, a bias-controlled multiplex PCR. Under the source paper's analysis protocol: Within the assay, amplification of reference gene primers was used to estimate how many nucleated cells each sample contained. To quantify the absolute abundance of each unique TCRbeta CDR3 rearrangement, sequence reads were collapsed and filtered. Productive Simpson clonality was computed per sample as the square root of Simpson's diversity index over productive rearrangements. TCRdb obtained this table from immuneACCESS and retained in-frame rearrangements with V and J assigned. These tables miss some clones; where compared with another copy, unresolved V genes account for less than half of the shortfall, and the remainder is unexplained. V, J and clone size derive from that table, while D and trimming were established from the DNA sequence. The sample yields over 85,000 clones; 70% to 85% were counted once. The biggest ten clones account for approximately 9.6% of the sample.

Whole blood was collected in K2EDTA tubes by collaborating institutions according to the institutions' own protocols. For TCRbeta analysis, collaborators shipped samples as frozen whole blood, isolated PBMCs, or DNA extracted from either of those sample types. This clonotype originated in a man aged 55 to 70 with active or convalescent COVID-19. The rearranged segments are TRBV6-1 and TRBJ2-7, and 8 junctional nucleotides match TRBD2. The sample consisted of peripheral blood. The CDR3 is CASSEGRGAYEQYF. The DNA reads TGTGCCAGCAGTGAAGGGCGGGGGGCCTACGAGCAGTACTTC.